This is a list of T cell receptor beta chains from one sample in a study of OX40 agonist ivuxolimab in advanced cancers. Assay used: immunoSEQ multiplex PCR; TCRdb lists only in-frame clones, some missing. The data contain about 45,000 clones, roughly nine tenths of them seen just once; the ten biggest clones take up about 30%. The sample in question was CD4+ or CD8+ T cells sorted from blood, obtained in a trial of the OX40 agonist ivuxolimab. Source of these receptors: an adult with an advanced solid tumor such as melanoma, head and neck, liver or kidney cancer. Both conserved end residues are part of each CDR3. A D gene is named only where the DNA matches it firmly. Not every row has a clone size; where given, it reads once, few, many or a size class.

V	J	length	size	D	DNA	CDR3
TRBV13	TRBJ1-1	15	NA	NA	TGTGCCAGCAGCTCTGGGCGGGGAGGGGTCACTGAAGCTTTCTTT	CASSSGRGGVTEAFF
TRBV9	TRBJ2-7	14	NA	TRBD1	TGTGCCAGCAGCCCATCCGGGACAGCCTACGAGCAGTACTTC	CASSPSGTAYEQYF
TRBV10-1	TRBJ2-1	13	NA	NA	TGCGCCAGCAGCCTTGGCGGGTCCAATGAGCAGTTCTTC	CASSLGGSNEQFF
TRBV27	TRBJ2-3	14	NA	NA	TGTGCCAGCAGTTCCCCGGGGAGGACAGATACGCAGTATTTT	CASSSPGRTDTQYF
TRBV4-1	TRBJ2-7	18	NA	TRBD2	TGCGCCAGCAGCCAAGCGCAAGCGGGACTAGCGGGAGGTAAAGAGCAGTACTTC	CASSQAQAGLAGGKEQYF
TRBV5-1	TRBJ1-2	14	NA	NA	TGCGCCAGCAGCTTGGCCCCGGGGTTAGAAGGCTACACCTTC	CASSLAPGLEGYTF
TRBV7-9	TRBJ2-1	15	NA	TRBD2	TGTGCCAGCAGCTCGCCCGGGACTAGCGGGAGAGTGCTGTTCTTC	CASSSPGTSGRVLFF
TRBV7-6	TRBJ2-7	18	NA	TRBD1	TGTGCCAGCAGCTTAGCCTCGGGACAGACCTCTTTCATCTACGAGCAGTACTTC	CASSLASGQTSFIYEQYF
TRBV30	TRBJ2-2	14	NA	NA	TGTGCCTGGAGTCTGATCGAGAACACCGGGGAGCTGTTTTTT	CAWSLIENTGELFF
TRBV4-1	TRBJ2-7	15	few	NA	TGCGCCAGCAGTCAGGACAGAGTTACCCCCTACGAGCAGTACTTC	CASSQDRVTPYEQYF
TRBV29-1	TRBJ2-7	12	few	TRBD2	TGCAGCGCCAAGACTAGCGGCTACGAGCAGTACTTC	CSAKTSGYEQYF
TRBV11-1	TRBJ1-4	12	NA	NA	TGTGCCAGCAGCCCGGACAGCGAAAAACTGTTTTTT	CASSPDSEKLFF
TRBV13	TRBJ1-1	15	NA	NA	TGTGCCAGCAGCTCCTCAGGGACCTGGAACACTGAAGCTTTCTTT	CASSSSGTWNTEAFF
TRBV15	TRBJ2-3	13	NA	TRBD1	TGTGCCACCAGCAAAGACAGGGGTGATACGCAGTATTTT	CATSKDRGDTQYF
TRBV27	TRBJ1-5	15	NA	TRBD1	TGTGCCAGCAGGCTGGGACAGGGAATCAATCAGCCCCAGCATTTT	CASRLGQGINQPQHF
TRBV9	TRBJ2-1	13	NA	NA	TGTGCCAGCAGCCGGTCGGACTACAATGAGCAGTTCTTC	CASSRSDYNEQFF
TRBV28	TRBJ2-7	12	NA	NA	TGTGCCAGCAGTTTTAGGGGCTACGAGCAGTACTTC	CASSFRGYEQYF
TRBV4-1	TRBJ2-2	16	NA	NA	TGCGCCAGCAGCCTCTCCGGAGATGGAGTCACCGGGGAGCTGTTTTTT	CASSLSGDGVTGELFF
TRBV27	TRBJ1-5	13	NA	NA	TGTGCCAGCAGTTTCAGGGGCAATCAGCCCCAGCATTTT	CASSFRGNQPQHF
TRBV29-1	TRBJ1-2	13	NA	TRBD1	TGCAGCGTGCCCGACAGGGCAAACTATGGCTACACCTTC	CSVPDRANYGYTF
TRBV6-1	TRBJ1-5	15	NA	NA	TGTGCCAGCAGGGTAGGGCCAAATAGCAATCAGCCCCAGCATTTT	CASRVGPNSNQPQHF
TRBV9	TRBJ2-7	13	NA	TRBD2	TGTGCCAGCGGGAGCGGGGACTCCTACGAGCAGTACTTC	CASGSGDSYEQYF
TRBV6-5	TRBJ1-5	15	NA	NA	TGTGCCAACAGTTTGGGGCAGGGACATAATCAGCCCCAGCATTTT	CANSLGQGHNQPQHF
TRBV5-4	TRBJ2-7	14	NA	NA	TGTGCCAGCAGCTTTAACAGGGCGAGGGACGAGCAGTACTTC	CASSFNRARDEQYF
TRBV9	TRBJ2-1	14	NA	NA	TGTGCCAGCAGCGTCACGGCCTCCTACAATGAGCAGTTCTTC	CASSVTASYNEQFF
TRBV29-1	TRBJ2-2	15	NA	NA	TGCAGCGTTGAAGATCCCGGGAGCGACACCGGGGAGCTGTTTTTT	CSVEDPGSDTGELFF
TRBV19	TRBJ2-7	13	NA	NA	TGTGCCAGTAGCCCCACCCCATCCTACGAGCAGTACTTC	CASSPTPSYEQYF
TRBV28	TRBJ2-5	17	NA	TRBD1	TGTGCCAGCAGTTTGATCTCGGGGACAGGCTACCAAGAGACCCAGTACTTC	CASSLISGTGYQETQYF
TRBV5-1	TRBJ2-1	18	NA	NA	TGCGCCAGCAGCTTGGTTGGCCGAAGAACAACCTCCTACAATGAGCAGTTCTTC	CASSLVGRRTTSYNEQFF
TRBV5-6	TRBJ2-7	13	NA	NA	TGTGCCAGCAGCTCGGGCTTCGGTTACGAGCAGTACTTC	CASSSGFGYEQYF
TRBV9	TRBJ2-3	16	NA	TRBD1	TGTGCCAGCAGCCTTTGGACAGGGGGTTCTACAGATACGCAGTATTTT	CASSLWTGGSTDTQYF